A single sample gave rise to the 17 T cell receptor beta chains below, sequenced in a study of naive and memory T cell subsets. Ligated cDNA underwent four rounds of PCR with nested alpha and beta constant region primers and SP2. MiXCR, run by TCRdb on the 5' RACE reads, gives a single entry per CDR3 protein. The sample yields tens of thousands of distinct CDR3 sequences, under 8.5% seen once. TCR cDNA received a 3' ligated oligonucleotide that carried a UMI. These receptor sequences come from a male donor in good health.

In this sample, this clonotype turned up many times. The CDR3 DNA sequence: TGTGCCAGCAGTTTAACACGGTCTGATAATGAGCAGTTCTTC. It specifies CASSLTRSDNEQFF. The chain joins TRBV12-3 or TRBV12-4 to TRBJ2-1; no firm D call. Trimming cost V 2 bases and J 7 bases, with 12 bases left between them. This CDR3 spans 14 amino acids.

The CDR3 sequence is CASSPQGLANYEQYF. Here the CDR3 DNA reads TGTGCCAGCAGCCCACAGGGACTAGCCAACTACGAGCAGTACTTC. This chain uses TRBV2 with TRBJ2-7, with 9 bases matching TRBD2. In germline, CDR1 is SNHLY, CDR2 FYNNEI. The length of the CDR3 is 15 residues. V was clipped by 6 bases and J by 3 bases; unmatched bases: 9.

The V and J genes are TRBV6-1 and TRBJ2-7; weak D call: TRBD1 (6 bases). The germline gives CDR1 MNHNS, CDR2 SASEGT. V dropped 6 bases and J dropped 3 bases, with 18 bases sitting between them. This CDR3 has 15 residues. The CDR3 DNA is TGTGCCAGCAGATCGAAACGGGACAAGGTCTACGAGCAGTACTTC. It codes for CASRSKRDKVYEQYF.

This clonotype occurred many times. The chain couples TRBV10-2 to TRBJ2-3, with TRBD1 matching 7 bases. V was pared by 4 bases and J by 6 bases, with 7 bases of the junction left unmatched. Germline V gives CDR1 WSHSY, CDR2 SAAADI. This CDR3 has 14 amino acids. The CDR3 loop reads CASSVPTGADTQYF. The DNA for the CDR3 is TGCGCCAGCAGTGTCCCCACAGGGGCGGATACGCAGTATTTT.

This clonotype was seen a single time. Just one base apart from a much larger clone, this may be a read error. The rearrangement links TRBV10-3 to TRBJ2-1; tentatively, D is TRBD2 (6 bases). Germline V lookup: CDR1 ENHRY, CDR2 SYGVKD. This CDR3 has 12 amino acids. The CDR3 coding sequence is TGTGCCACCGGAGGGGATCCCAATGAGCAGATCTTC. Translated, it gives CATGGDPNEQIF.

This clonotype was detected a few times. V and J are TRBV7-9 and TRBJ2-2, with 8 bases matching TRBD1. With V trimmed by 1 base and J by 3 bases, 4 bases remained unmatched. Germline V CDR1 and CDR2: SEHNR, FQNEAQ (reference sequence). This CDR3 comprises 16 residues. CDR3 nucleotides: TGTGCCAGCAGCTTAGAAGCAGGGGGCGACACCGGGGAGCTGTTTTTT. Translation: CASSLEAGGDTGELFF.

The chain combines TRBV6-1 with TRBJ2-6, with 8 positions matching TRBD1. CDR3 length: 17 residues. Per the germline V gene, CDR1 is MNHNS and CDR2 is SASEGT. Trimming cost V 10 bases and J 2 bases; bases outside gene matches: 13. CDR3 DNA sequence: TGTGCCATCCAAAGACAGGGGATGGTGGCTGGGGCCAACGTCCTGACTTTC. This gives the protein CAIQRQGMVAGANVLTF.

This clonotype was observed a few times. This sequence joins TRBV6-5 and TRBJ2-7; D possibly corresponds to TRBD2 (5 bases). Germline loops: CDR1 MNHEY, CDR2 SVGAGI. The CDR3 covers 13 residues. V was pared by 8 bases and J by 1 base, with 12 bases between. The CDR3 loop reads CASDLLGSYEQYF. CDR3 bases: TGTGCCAGCGACCTACTAGGTTCCTACGAGCAGTACTTC.

This clonotype was counted a few times. This chain uses TRBV20-1 with TRBJ1-1, with D unresolved. This CDR3 has 14 amino acids. Germline-derived CDR1 and CDR2 are DFQATT and SNEGSKA (reference sequence). Deletions cut 0 bases from V and 1 base from J, with 9 bases between. DNA for the CDR3: TGCAGTGCTAGAGATTCCGCAGGGAACACTGAAGCTTTCTTT. Its translation: CSARDSAGNTEAFF.

This clonotype was seen only a few times. The chain recombines TRBV29-1 with TRBJ2-1; 7 bases agree with TRBD1. The CDR3 runs 14 residues. Germline V gives CDR1 SQVTM, CDR2 ANQGSEA. With 7 bases clipped from V and 6 bases from J, the junction kept 12 bases outside the gene matches. CDR3 residues: CSGVTRDSLNEQFF. The DNA for the CDR3 is TGCAGCGGGGTGACCCGGGACAGTCTCAATGAGCAGTTCTTC.

This clonotype was recorded many times. V and J are TRBV12-3 or TRBV12-4 and TRBJ2-1, with D tentatively TRBD1 (5 bases). CDR3 size: 15 residues. V dropped 4 bases and J dropped 9 bases, with 19 bases sitting between them. This CDR3 reads CASSSPDSPYGEQFF. DNA of the CDR3: TGTGCCAGCAGTTCGCCTGACAGTCCTTATGGTGAGCAGTTCTTC.

In its sample, this clonotype was seen many times. The chain has TRBV5-1 and TRBJ1-2; no clear D gene. Trimming took 3 bases from V and 2 from J, leaving 11 bases between them. Germline CDR1 reads SGHRS; CDR2 reads YFSETQ. This CDR3 spans 14 amino acids. The CDR3 bases are TGCGCCAGCAGCTCTCAATTCGGCAACTATGGCTACACCTTC. This sequence encodes CASSSQFGNYGYTF.

V gene TRBV12-3 or TRBV12-4 combines with J gene TRBJ2-1; 10 bases are shared with TRBD2. Trimming cost V 8 bases and J 9 bases; bases outside gene matches: 4. CDR3 length equals 12 residues. The CDR3, as DNA: TGTGCCAGCTCAAAGCGGGAGGGTGAGCAGTTCTTC. This sequence encodes CASSKREGEQFF.

This chain connects TRBV4-1 to TRBJ1-5, with 9 bases that match TRBD1. This CDR3 is built from 16 residues. The trim removed 0 bases at V and 5 bases at J, leaving 5 bases unmatched. Germline values: CDR1 MGHRA, CDR2 YSYEKL. In nucleotides, the CDR3 is TGCGCCAGCAGCCAAGAAGCGGGACAGGGTTATCAGCCCCAGCATTTT. Translation: CASSQEAGQGYQPQHF.

This chain joins TRBV5-1 and TRBJ2-7; 9 nucleotides line up with TRBD1. The trim removed 7 bases at V and 5 bases at J, leaving 13 bases unmatched. This CDR3 spans 15 amino acids. CDR1 and CDR2 from the germline V gene are SGHRS and YFSETQ. The CDR3 region has the DNA TGCGCCAGCGGCAACGGAGGGACAGGGAAACACGAGCAGTACTTC. This sequence encodes CASGNGGTGKHEQYF.

At least ten counts were recorded for this clonotype. The chain recombines TRBV6-5 with TRBJ2-3; 9 nucleotides agree with TRBD1. This CDR3 region has 16 residues. CDR1 is MNHEY, CDR2 SVGAGI, per germline. V gave up 6 bases and J gave up 4 bases; unmatched junction bases: 11. The DNA for the CDR3 is TGTGCCAGCAGCTATAGTCCGGGACAGGGCTCAGATACGCAGTATTTT. Its translation: CASSYSPGQGSDTQYF.

The J gene is TRBJ2-1, the V gene TRBV6-5; 15 positions match TRBD2. Germline V lookup: CDR1 MNHEY, CDR2 SVGAGI. Trimming took 4 bases from V and 6 from J; bases not matched to a gene: 10. CDR3 length: 18 amino acids. In DNA, the CDR3 is TGTGCCAGCAGTTGGACTAGCGGGAGGGCCAGATCTCGCAATGAGCAGTTCTTC. Protein: CASSWTSGRARSRNEQFF.